The 32 T cell receptor beta chains listed next were all sequenced from one sample in a study of T cell repertoires in cytomegalovirus infection. Using its own MiXCR run on the reads, TCRdb lists one record per CDR3 protein. The sample consists of about 700,000 distinct CDR3 sequences, around a third of them appearing once. For these TCRs, the target antigens are not known. Sample: cultured PBMCs, taken from culture after CMV antigen stimulation. Receptors originate from a human donor in good health (CMV status not recorded). Some clones in this sample may be carry-over from other donors' samples.

This clonotype was counted a few times. The chain recombines TRBV28 with TRBJ2-1; 9 nucleotides line up with TRBD2. Looked up from germline, CDR1 is MDHEN and CDR2 is SYDVKM. This CDR3 has 15 amino acids. Trimming took 6 bases from V and 4 from J; bases not matched to a gene: 7. The CDR3 here is CASRSRGGGYNEQFF. In DNA form, the CDR3 reads TGTGCCAGCAGGTCGCGGGGGGGCGGTTACAATGAGCAGTTCTTC.

V gene TRBV4-1 combines with J gene TRBJ1-4; D might be TRBD1 (5 bases). V was trimmed by 2 bases and J by 2 bases, leaving 9 bases between them. There are 15 residues in the CDR3. Germline values: CDR1 MGHRA, CDR2 YSYEKL. In nucleotides, the CDR3 is TGCGCCAGCAGCCAAACCGGGGGTACTAATGAAAAACTGTTTTTT. The encoded protein is CASSQTGGTNEKLFF.

V gene TRBV7-9 combines with J gene TRBJ1-5; D is undetermined. Germline V CDR1 and CDR2: SEHNR, FQNEAQ (reference sequence). This CDR3 comprises 15 residues. Trimming stripped 3 bases from V and 4 bases from J, with 13 bases between. CDR3: CASSFSAPTNQPQHF. In DNA, the CDR3 is TGTGCCAGCAGCTTCAGTGCCCCGACAAATCAGCCCCAGCATTTT.

This clonotype has only a few counts. The chain employs TRBV7-9 and TRBJ1-4; no firm D call. V was pared by 1 base and J by 10 bases, with 13 bases between. The length of the CDR3 is 14 residues. The germline gives CDR1 SEHNR, CDR2 FQNEAQ (reference sequence). The CDR3 protein is CASSLGVNEGKLFF. CDR3 nucleotides: TGTGCCAGCAGCTTAGGGGTGAATGAGGGAAAACTGTTTTTT.

At least ten counts were recorded for this clonotype. CDR3 nucleotide sequence: TGTGCCAGCAGTTTACCAGCCTGGCTAGCGGAAGGAGATACGCAGTATTTT. Its translation: CASSLPAWLAEGDTQYF. V usage is TRBV6-2 or TRBV6-3 and J usage is TRBJ2-3, with 7 bases fitting TRBD2. Per germline, CDR1 MNHEY and CDR2 SVGEGT. This CDR3 has 17 amino acids. After removal of 4 bases from V and 5 bases from J, the junction contained 15 bases not matched to a gene.

This clonotype was found a few times. This sequence joins TRBV7-2 and TRBJ1-6; unclear D gene. Germline CDR1 is SGHTA and CDR2 is FQGNSA. V was clipped by 1 base and J by 8 bases, with 3 bases between them. The CDR3 covers 12 residues. CDR3 protein: CASSLEYSPLHF. CDR3 bases: TGTGCCAGCAGCTTAGAATATTCACCCCTCCACTTT.

The rearrangement uses TRBV19 and TRBJ1-2; 7 bases are a match to TRBD1. Trimming cost V 3 bases and J 9 bases; bases outside gene matches: 1. The length of the CDR3 is 11 residues. The germline V gene has CDR1 LNHDA and CDR2 SQIVND (reference sequence). CDR3 region: CASSMGQSYTF. For the CDR3, the DNA is TGTGCCAGTAGTATGGGACAGAGCTACACCTTC.

The chain is built from TRBV27 and TRBJ1-1; D unclear. Germline V gives CDR1 MNHEY, CDR2 SMNVEV (reference sequence). This CDR3 spans 13 amino acids. The V and J ends lost 6 bases and 0 bases respectively, with 8 bases between them. The CDR3 loop reads CASRNFMNTEAFF. CDR3 DNA sequence: TGTGCCAGCAGAAACTTCATGAACACTGAAGCTTTCTTT.

This clonotype was counted once. The chain couples TRBV7-4 to TRBJ2-7; tentative D call: TRBD2 (6 bases). The CDR3 contains 20 residues. The ends were cut back, 5 bases at V and 2 bases at J, with 31 bases in the middle. Looked up from germline, CDR1 is SGHVT and CDR2 is SQSDAQ. The CDR3 region has the DNA TGTGCCAGCAGCCCGGGAGTAGAGGACCGAGCGGGCCCCCGGGCCTACGAGCAGTACTTC. Protein: CASSPGVEDRAGPRAYEQYF.

The genes are TRBV10-3 and TRBJ1-2, with 7 bases identical to TRBD1. The CDR3 is 12 residues long. CDR1 ENHRY and CDR2 SYGVKD come from the germline V gene. V was pared by 10 bases and J by 7 bases, with 9 bases of the junction left unmatched. The CDR3 spells CATQATGRGYTF. The CDR3 nucleotides are TGTGCCACCCAGGCGACAGGGCGTGGCTACACCTTC.

The V gene is TRBV5-1, the J gene TRBJ1-1; D call uncertain. Trimming removed 2 bases from V and 1 base from J, with 12 bases in between. Germline V gene sequence: CDR1 SGHRS, CDR2 YFSETQ. This CDR3 has 15 amino acids. In DNA, the CDR3 is TGCGCCAGCAGCTTTCTAGGGTCCCGGAACACTGAAGCTTTCTTT. It yields the protein CASSFLGSRNTEAFF.

The chain couples TRBV2 to TRBJ2-3; tentative D call: TRBD1 (6 bases). The CDR3 has 15 amino acids. The V gene's germline CDR1 is SNHLY and CDR2 FYNNEI. V was clipped by 4 bases and J by 4 bases, with 15 bases between them. The CDR3 spells CASSAKGDRADTQYF. The DNA for the CDR3 is TGTGCCAGCAGTGCCAAGGGGGATAGAGCAGATACGCAGTATTTT.

The chain joins TRBV19 to TRBJ2-3; 8 bases agree with TRBD2. V was clipped by 2 bases and J by 8 bases; unmatched bases: 12. The CDR3 consists of 16 residues. Germline V CDR1 and CDR2: LNHDA, SQIVND (reference sequence). CDR3 bases: TGTGCCAGTAGTATAATTCCAGCGGGAGTGGAGGCTACGCAGTATTTT. Amino acids: CASSIIPAGVEATQYF.

V is TRBV7-4 and J is TRBJ2-5; no clear D gene. V shed 5 bases and J shed 2 bases, with 12 bases lying between them. In germline, CDR1 is SGHVT, CDR2 SQSDAQ. The CDR3 is made up of 14 amino acids. The CDR3 DNA is TGTGCCAGCAGCCCAGACTCAAAACAAGAGACCCAGTACTTC. This codes for CASSPDSKQETQYF.

V is TRBV4-2 and J is TRBJ1-6; D is unresolved. The germline V gene has CDR1 LGHNA and CDR2 YNFKEQ. This CDR3 comprises 16 residues. Trimming took off 1 base at V and 9 bases at J, with 16 bases between the two ends. CDR3 DNA sequence: TGTGCCAGCAGCCAAGGGGCAACACGGGATCGTTCACCCCTCCACTTT. It is translated as CASSQGATRDRSPLHF.

The V gene is TRBV2, the J gene TRBJ2-2; TRBD1 is a possible D gene (7 bases). The CDR3 is made up of 14 amino acids. V shed 10 bases and J shed 2 bases, with 14 bases lying between them. CDR1 is SNHLY and CDR2 is FYNNEI in the germline V gene. The CDR3: CATQGGRNTGELFF. The CDR3 DNA is TGTGCCACGCAGGGGGGCCGTAACACCGGGGAGCTGTTTTTT.

This clonotype was counted only a few times. The rearrangement joins TRBV28 to TRBJ1-2; D uncertain. The CDR3 spans 14 residues. CDR1 MDHEN and CDR2 SYDVKM come from the germline V gene. The V gene lost 5 bases and the J gene lost 4 bases, with 14 bases spanning the gap. CDR3 nucleotides: TGTGCCAGCAGTCCGAACAAACAGTTCTATGGCTACACCTTC. Its translation: CASSPNKQFYGYTF.

V is TRBV25-1 and J is TRBJ1-1; a possible D gene is TRBD1 (5 bases). Germline CDR1 and CDR2: MGHDK and SYGVNS. V shed 3 bases and J shed 4 bases, with 9 bases lying between them. The CDR3 covers 13 residues. This CDR3 reads CASSDAGLTEAFF. CDR3 DNA sequence: TGTGCCAGCAGTGATGCAGGGCTCACTGAAGCTTTCTTT.

The rearrangement joins TRBV14 to TRBJ2-3; perhaps TRBD2 as D (6 bases). Trimming took off 5 bases at V and 1 base at J, with 13 bases between the two ends. The CDR3 loop spans 15 amino acids. Germline CDR1 and CDR2: SGHDN and FVKESK. CDR3: CASSSVASGTDTQYF. CDR3 nucleotides: TGTGCCAGCAGCTCGGTTGCTAGCGGCACAGATACGCAGTATTTT.

This clonotype has more than one count but fewer than ten. This chain connects TRBV12-3 or TRBV12-4 to TRBJ1-6; TRBD1 agrees at 11 bases. V lost 7 bases to trimming and J lost 7 bases; unmatched junction nucleotides: 6. The CDR3 is 15 amino acids. The CDR3 sequence: CASTWTGGGNSPLHF. The CDR3 DNA sequence: TGTGCCAGCACCTGGACAGGGGGCGGGAATTCACCCCTCCACTTT.

This clonotype was counted at least ten times. V gene TRBV7-2 combines with J gene TRBJ2-1, with TRBD2 matching 11 bases. Germline V gene sequence: CDR1 SGHTA, CDR2 FQGNSA. The CDR3 runs to 17 residues. J lost 0 bases, V lost 5 bases, and 6 bases had no gene match. This CDR3 reads CASSVKTSGNSYNEQFF. CDR3 bases: TGTGCCAGCAGCGTAAAGACTAGCGGGAACTCCTACAATGAGCAGTTCTTC.

The V call is TRBV7-2, the J call TRBJ2-5; 12 bases agree with TRBD2. Per the germline V gene, CDR1 is SGHTA and CDR2 is FQGNSA. The trim removed 5 bases at V and 6 bases at J, leaving 7 bases unmatched. This CDR3 has 15 amino acids. Written as DNA, the CDR3 is TGTGCCAGCAGCCCCCGACTAGCGGGGGACAAGACCCAGTACTTC. Translating gives CASSPRLAGDKTQYF.

CDR3 DNA: TGCAGTGCACATTTGGAGGCCGGATCCTACGAGCAGTACTTC. Translation gives CSAHLEAGSYEQYF. V usage is TRBV20-1 and J usage is TRBJ2-7; possible D gene TRBD2, 5 bases. Germline V gene data show CDR1 as DFQATT and CDR2 as SNEGSKA (reference sequence). Trimming removed 6 bases from V and 1 base from J, with 16 bases in between. This CDR3 spans 14 amino acids.

This chain connects TRBV7-9 to TRBJ1-2, with 7 bases identical to TRBD1. Trimming took 0 bases from V and 3 from J; bases not matched to a gene: 1. The CDR3 loop spans 14 amino acids. CDR1 is SEHNR, CDR2 FQNEAQ, per germline (reference sequence). The CDR3 DNA reads as TGTGCCAGCAGCTTAGCCAGGGGGGACTATGGCTACACCTTC. This translates into CASSLARGDYGYTF.

This chain joins TRBV7-9 and TRBJ2-7; D is unresolved. CDR1 SEHNR and CDR2 FQNEAQ come from the germline V gene (reference sequence). The CDR3 totals 13 residues. V was cut by 6 bases and J by 3 bases, with 12 bases left in between. The CDR3 here is CASRFGGDYEQYF. Written as DNA, the CDR3 is TGTGCCAGCAGGTTCGGTGGGGACTACGAGCAGTACTTC.

The chain joins TRBV10-3 to TRBJ2-3; D gene uncertain. Germline lookup yields CDR1 ENHRY and CDR2 SYGVKD. The CDR3 sequence is 11 residues long. Trimming took off 8 bases at V and 5 bases at J, with 8 bases between the two ends. The CDR3 loop reads CAIAAIDTQYF. The CDR3 DNA reads as TGTGCCATCGCCGCGATAGATACGCAGTATTTT.

The rearrangement joins TRBV25-1 to TRBJ1-6; D is possibly TRBD1 (5 bases). Germline CDR1 is MGHDK and CDR2 is SYGVNS. V was cut by 5 bases and J by 1 base, with 12 bases left in between. The CDR3 extends over 16 amino acids. This chain's CDR3 is CASSFGGGSYNSPLHF. CDR3 nucleotide sequence: TGTGCCAGCAGTTTCGGGGGAGGATCCTATAATTCACCCCTCCACTTT.

This sequence joins TRBV2 and TRBJ1-2; D remains ambiguous. The V end was cut by 8 bases, the J end by 9 bases, with 19 bases between. This CDR3 comprises 13 residues. Germline-derived CDR1 and CDR2 are SNHLY and FYNNEI. The CDR3 reads CASGPGRQYRYTF. DNA for the CDR3: TGTGCCAGCGGCCCGGGGAGACAATATCGCTACACCTTC.

The chain uses TRBV7-6 and TRBJ2-7, with TRBD2 matching 7 bases. The V segment lost 5 bases and the J segment 4 bases; nucleotides outside the gene matches: 14. This CDR3 contains 16 residues. The germline V gene has CDR1 SGHVS and CDR2 FNYEAQ. CDR3 amino acids: CASSDPQGSGSYEQYF. In DNA form, the CDR3 reads TGTGCCAGCAGCGACCCCCAGGGTAGCGGGTCTTACGAGCAGTACTTC. Filled out from reference TRBV7-6 and TRBJ2-7, the complete variable domain reads GAGVSQSPRYKVTKRGQDVALRCDPISGHVSLYWYRQALGQGPEFLTYFNYEAQQDKSGLPNDRFSAERPEGSISTLTIQRTEQRDSAMYRCASSDPQGSGSYEQYFGPGTRLTVT.

This clonotype appeared a few times. The chain recombines TRBV7-2 with TRBJ1-3; the match to TRBD1 covers 7 bases. CDR3 length: 11 amino acids. V trimming: 5 bases; J trimming: 9 bases; junction bases outside the gene matches: 1. The germline gives CDR1 SGHTA, CDR2 FQGNSA. CDR3 amino acids: CASSPGGTIYF. The CDR3 DNA follows: TGTGCCAGCAGCCCAGGGGGCACCATATATTTT.

This clonotype came up a few times. This rearrangement joins TRBV7-2 to TRBJ2-3; D is possibly TRBD2 (7 bases). The germline V gene encodes CDR1 SGHTA and CDR2 FQGNSA. The CDR3 extends over 15 amino acids. V lost 5 bases to trimming and J lost 2 bases, with 14 bases between them. CDR3 protein: CASSAQGGDTDTQYF. CDR3 sequence (DNA): TGTGCCAGCAGCGCACAAGGGGGGGACACAGATACGCAGTATTTT.

This clonotype was seen many times. This sequence joins TRBV7-2 and TRBJ2-3; D not certain. Per germline, CDR1 SGHTA and CDR2 FQGNSA. The CDR3 runs to 16 residues. Deletions cut 1 base from V and 6 bases from J, with 17 bases between. The CDR3 DNA reads TGTGCCAGCAGCTTAGGGGTAGCACGGTTCTCTGATACGCAGTATTTT. Amino acids: CASSLGVARFSDTQYF.